The clone carrying this T cell receptor (beta chain) was found many times. The target antigen is unknown. One entry per CDR3 protein, called by TCRdb with MiXCR from the 5' RACE reads. The sample contains 120,000 to 150,000 distinct CDR3 sequences, 7.7% of which appear only once. This entry belongs to a study of T cells after yellow fever vaccination. General study results and limits: Most primary-vaccination clones reappeared after the booster (less than 98% CD4, roughly 88% CD8). By day 5 rather than day 15, the secondary response had peaked, though it was weaker. Of the clonotypes, a small share occurred in both CD4 and CD8 compartments.

This CDR3 has 18 amino acids. Losses at the gene ends were 6 bases for V and 4 bases for J; bases not matched to a gene: 17. Germline lookup yields CDR1 MNHEY and CDR2 SVGEGT. Sequencing used CD4+ T cells sorted from PBMCs, obtained 5 days after the yellow fever booster vaccination. The TCR sequence derives from a man aged 30 to 45 who received the YFV17D yellow fever vaccine. The chain employs TRBV6-2 or TRBV6-3 and TRBJ2-3, with TRBD1 identical over 9 bases. CDR3 bases: TGTGCCAGCAGAGGACAGGGGCAACGTCTTTCCAACGCAGATACGCAGTATTTT. Protein sequence: CASRGQGQRLSNADTQYF.